The 16 T cell receptor beta chains below come from one sample, sequenced in a study of cytomegalovirus exposure and HLA in healthy donors. PCR amplification relied on 60 Vbeta primers (plus 13 Jbeta primers). Clones were sequenced by immunoSEQ multiplex PCR, and TCRdb holds only the in-frame ones, with some missing. Of 150,000 to 200,000 clones in the sample, 77% were seen once. Source material: PBMCs. Every receptor here comes from a middle-aged woman in good health and CMV-seropositive.

The chain carries TRBV28 and TRBJ2-5, with a possible D match to TRBD2 (6 bases). Germline CDR1 and CDR2: MDHEN and SYDVKM. V lost 0 bases, J lost 1 base, and 6 bases lay in between. This CDR3 region has 14 residues. The CDR3: CASSLWRGQETQYF. The CDR3, as DNA: TGTGCCAGCAGTTTATGGCGGGGCCAAGAGACCCAGTACTTC.

The chain recombines TRBV9 with TRBJ1-6, with 7 bases aligning to TRBD1. The CDR3 has 15 amino acids. The V and J ends lost 4 bases and 6 bases, in that order; junction bases with no gene match: 7. Germline CDR1 and CDR2: SGDLS and YYNGEE. CDR3 residues: CASSPRDRPNSPLHF. In DNA, the CDR3 is TGTGCCAGCAGCCCCCGGGACAGACCTAATTCACCCCTCCACTTT.

The rearrangement links TRBV19 to TRBJ2-6, with D possibly TRBD1 on 6 matching bases. CDR1 LNHDA and CDR2 SQIVND come from the germline V gene (reference sequence). The CDR3 is 13 residues long. V was shortened by 9 bases and J by 2 bases, with 8 bases between the two germline ends. CDR3 amino acids: CASTGTGANVLTF. CDR3 nucleotide sequence: TGTGCCAGCACAGGGACTGGGGCCAACGTCCTGACTTTC. The variable domain in full, completed from reference TRBV19 and TRBJ2-6, reads DGGITQSPKYLFRKEGQNVTLSCEQNLNHDAMYWYRQDPGQGLRLIYYSQIVNDFQKGDIAEGYSVSREKKESFPLTVTSAQKNPTAFYLCASTGTGANVLTFGAGSRLTVL.

The chain has TRBV4-3 and TRBJ1-3; D possibly corresponds to TRBD1 (5 bases). Germline lookup yields CDR1 LGHNA and CDR2 YSLEER. The CDR3 has 15 amino acids. V dropped 2 bases and J dropped 1 base, with 9 bases sitting between them. CDR3 sequence (DNA): TGCGCCAGCAGCCAATCGGGGGGTTCTGGAAACACCATATATTTT. It encodes CASSQSGGSGNTIYF.

The rearrangement uses TRBV5-4 and TRBJ1-3; 9 bases line up with TRBD1. Per germline, CDR1 SGHNT and CDR2 YYREEE (reference sequence). CDR3 length: 15 residues. J lost 7 bases, V lost 5 bases, and 10 bases had no gene match. CDR3 in amino acids: CASSARGTGYNTIYF. The CDR3 DNA follows: TGTGCCAGCAGTGCCCGAGGGACAGGGTATAACACCATATATTTT.

This chain uses TRBV11-2 with TRBJ2-1; D gene uncertain. Looked up from germline, CDR1 is SGHAT and CDR2 is FQNNGV. V was cut by 1 base and J by 5 bases, with 6 bases left in between. The CDR3 has 13 amino acids. The CDR3 reads CASSLAQNNEQFF. Written as DNA, the CDR3 is TGTGCCAGCAGCTTAGCGCAGAACAATGAGCAGTTCTTC.

This clone was counted a few times. The rearrangement uses TRBV5-8 and TRBJ2-1; D is perhaps TRBD2 (6 bases). V was clipped by 0 bases and J by 4 bases, with 14 bases between them. CDR3 length: 16 amino acids. Germline CDR1 and CDR2: SGHTS and YDEGEE. The CDR3 nucleotides are TGTGCCAGCAGCTTGGGTTCTAGCGACGTATACAATGAGCAGTTCTTC. This gives the protein CASSLGSSDVYNEQFF.

In its sample, this clone was seen once. The rearrangement links TRBV5-1 to TRBJ2-7, with 10 bases that match TRBD1. The CDR3 has 16 amino acids. V dropped 4 bases and J dropped 0; count of bases not matched to a gene: 7. Germline CDR1 is SGHRS and CDR2 is YFSETQ. Here the CDR3 reads CASSPFRTGGSYEQYF. The CDR3 region has the DNA TGCGCCAGCAGCCCCTTTAGGACAGGGGGCTCCTACGAGCAGTACTTC.

Remarks on this clone: Distinct nucleotide sequences in the sample also encode this CDR3. The chain recombines TRBV7-2 with TRBJ2-3; perhaps TRBD1 as D (5 bases). This CDR3 contains 14 residues. Germline V gives CDR1 SGHTA, CDR2 FQGNSA. The V end was cut by 5 bases, the J end by 0 bases, with 9 bases between. The CDR3 DNA reads TGTGCCAGCAGCCTGCGACAGAGCACAGATACGCAGTATTTT. Protein sequence: CASSLRQSTDTQYF.

J is TRBJ2-2 and V is TRBV28, with 7 bases aligning to TRBD1. This CDR3 spans 15 amino acids. Germline trimming cut 8 bases from V and 1 base from J; bases unmatched to any gene: 7. From germline, CDR1 is MDHEN and CDR2 SYDVKM. CDR3: CASVGDRVNTGELFF. The CDR3 nucleotides are TGTGCCAGCGTGGGGGACAGAGTGAACACCGGGGAGCTGTTTTTT.

The J gene is TRBJ1-6, the V gene TRBV6-6; TRBD1 matches 7 bases. Germline values: CDR1 MNHNY, CDR2 SVGAGI (reference sequence). The CDR3 sequence is 14 residues long. V was pared by 6 bases and J by 6 bases, with 5 bases of the junction left unmatched. CDR3 nucleotides: TGTGCCAGCAGACAGGGGACGGGTAATTCACCCCTCCACTTT. It is translated as CASRQGTGNSPLHF.

The chain carries TRBV5-1 and TRBJ1-2; possibly TRBD1 for D (5 bases). This CDR3 has 13 residues. Trimming pared 0 bases from V and 4 bases from J, leaving 7 bases between. Germline V gene lookup returns CDR1 SGHRS and CDR2 YFSETQ. The CDR3 loop is CASSLGGSYGYTF. CDR3 nucleotide sequence: TGCGCCAGCAGCTTGGGGGGCAGCTATGGCTACACCTTC.

The V call is TRBV25-1, the J call TRBJ1-5, with unresolved D. CDR3 length: 13 residues. With 2 bases removed from V and 7 bases from J, the gap between germline ends came to 9 bases. CDR1 is MGHDK and CDR2 is SYGVNS in the germline V gene. CDR3 region: CASSEGGRQPQHF. The CDR3, as DNA: TGTGCCAGCAGTGAAGGCGGGAGGCAGCCCCAGCATTTT.

CDR3 DNA: TGTGCCAGCAGCTTAACCCCGGGACAGGGAGGTTACGAGCAGTACTTC. Its protein is CASSLTPGQGGYEQYF. The chain combines TRBV7-2 with TRBJ2-7; 9 bases map to TRBD1. Germline CDR1 reads SGHTA; CDR2 reads FQGNSA. The CDR3 runs to 16 residues. Losses at the gene ends were 2 bases for V and 4 bases for J; bases not matched to a gene: 9. Variable domain in full (rest from reference TRBV7-2 and TRBJ2-7): GAGVSQSPSNKVTEKGKDVELRCDPISGHTALYWYRQSLGQGLEFLIYFQGNSAPDKSGLPSDRFSAERTGGSVSTLTIQRTQQEDSAVYLCASSLTPGQGGYEQYFGPGTRLTVT.

The genes are TRBV30 and TRBJ2-2; D ambiguous. Per germline, CDR1 GTSNPN and CDR2 SVGIG (reference sequence). Trimming stripped 4 bases from V and 4 bases from J, with 4 bases between. The CDR3 is 11 amino acids. CDR3 in DNA: TGTGCCTGGAAAGCCACCGGGGAGCTGTTTTTT. Translating gives CAWKATGELFF.

This rearrangement joins TRBV7-2 to TRBJ2-3; 14 bases map to TRBD2. In germline, CDR1 is SGHTA, CDR2 FQGNSA. This CDR3 has 16 amino acids. V shed 4 bases, J shed 5 bases, and the junction held 5 bases outside the gene matches. Written as DNA, the CDR3 is TGTGCCAGCAGCTCCGGGACTAGCGGGAGAGTAGATACGCAGTATTTT. This encodes CASSSGTSGRVDTQYF.